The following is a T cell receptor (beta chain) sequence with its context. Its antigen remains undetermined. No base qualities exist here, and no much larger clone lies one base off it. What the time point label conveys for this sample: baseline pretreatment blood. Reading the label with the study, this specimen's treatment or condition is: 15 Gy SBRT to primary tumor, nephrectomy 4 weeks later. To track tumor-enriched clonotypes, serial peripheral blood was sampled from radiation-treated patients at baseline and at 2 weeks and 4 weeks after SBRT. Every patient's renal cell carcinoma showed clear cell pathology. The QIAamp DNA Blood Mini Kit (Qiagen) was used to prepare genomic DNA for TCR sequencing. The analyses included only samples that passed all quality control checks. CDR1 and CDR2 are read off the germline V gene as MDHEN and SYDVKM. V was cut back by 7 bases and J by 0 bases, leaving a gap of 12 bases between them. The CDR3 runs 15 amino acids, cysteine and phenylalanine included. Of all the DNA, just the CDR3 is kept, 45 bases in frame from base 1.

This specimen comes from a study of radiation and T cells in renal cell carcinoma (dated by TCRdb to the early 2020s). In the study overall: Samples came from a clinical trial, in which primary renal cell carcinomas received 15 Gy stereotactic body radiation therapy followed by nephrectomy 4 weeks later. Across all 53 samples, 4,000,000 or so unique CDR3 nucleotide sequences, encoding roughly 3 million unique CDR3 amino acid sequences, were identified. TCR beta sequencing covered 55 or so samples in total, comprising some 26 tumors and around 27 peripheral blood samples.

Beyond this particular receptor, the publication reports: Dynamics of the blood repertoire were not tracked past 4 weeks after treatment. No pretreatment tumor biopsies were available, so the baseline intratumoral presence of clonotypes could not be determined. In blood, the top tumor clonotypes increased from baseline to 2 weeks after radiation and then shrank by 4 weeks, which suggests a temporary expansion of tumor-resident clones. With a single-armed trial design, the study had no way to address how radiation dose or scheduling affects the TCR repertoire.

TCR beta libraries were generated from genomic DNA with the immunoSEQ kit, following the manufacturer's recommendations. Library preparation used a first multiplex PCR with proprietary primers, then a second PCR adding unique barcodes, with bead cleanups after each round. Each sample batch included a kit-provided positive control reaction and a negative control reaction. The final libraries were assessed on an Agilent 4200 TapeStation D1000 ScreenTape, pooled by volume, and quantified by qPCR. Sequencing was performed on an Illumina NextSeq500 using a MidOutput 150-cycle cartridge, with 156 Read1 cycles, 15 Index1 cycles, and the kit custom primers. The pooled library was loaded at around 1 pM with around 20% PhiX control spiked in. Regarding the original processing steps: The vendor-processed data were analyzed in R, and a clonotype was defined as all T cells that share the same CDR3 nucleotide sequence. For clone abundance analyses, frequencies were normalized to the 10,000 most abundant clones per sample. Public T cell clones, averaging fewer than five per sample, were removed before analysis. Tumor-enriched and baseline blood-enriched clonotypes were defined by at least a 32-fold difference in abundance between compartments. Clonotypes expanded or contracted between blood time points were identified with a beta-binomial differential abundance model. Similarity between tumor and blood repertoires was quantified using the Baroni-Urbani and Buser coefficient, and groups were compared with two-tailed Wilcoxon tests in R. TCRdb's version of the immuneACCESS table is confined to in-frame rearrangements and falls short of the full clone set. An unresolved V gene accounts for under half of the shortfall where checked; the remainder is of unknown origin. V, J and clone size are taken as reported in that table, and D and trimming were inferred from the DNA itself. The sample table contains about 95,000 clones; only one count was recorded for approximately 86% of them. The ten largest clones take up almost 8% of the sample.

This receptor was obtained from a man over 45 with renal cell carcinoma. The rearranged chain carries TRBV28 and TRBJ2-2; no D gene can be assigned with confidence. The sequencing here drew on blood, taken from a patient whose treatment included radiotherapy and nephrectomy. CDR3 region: CASTTPSANTGELFF. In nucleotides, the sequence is TGTGCCAGCACCACCCCAAGCGCGAACACCGGGGAGCTGTTTTTT.